These 29 T cell receptor beta chains were sequenced from one sample in a study of T cell responses to AZD1222 COVID-19 vaccine (dated by TCRdb to the early 2020s). The time point label, as the study defines it: about 28 days (+/-7) after the second vaccine dose. The protocol used for the library was the immunoSEQ multiplex PCR assay. TCRdb took this table from immuneACCESS and kept in-frame rearrangements with V and J called. Such tables lack part of the clones; where checked against another copy, unresolved V genes explain under half of the gap, and the rest is unexplained. This sample has tens of thousands of clones in its table, and about 80% of those were observed once. Of the sample, 6.5% is held by the ten largest clones. Sequenced material: peripheral blood, taken 28 days after the second AZD1222 dose. The receptors shown here come from an adult who received the AZD1222 COVID-19 vaccine.

The V call is TRBV18, the J call TRBJ2-7; D possibly corresponds to TRBD2 (5 bases). The CDR3 runs 16 residues. Trimming stripped 3 bases from V and 4 bases from J, with 19 bases between. CDR1 and CDR2 from the germline V gene are KGHSH and LQKENI. CDR3: CASSPLRGYTGYEQYF. The CDR3 nucleotides are TGTGCCAGCTCACCCCTCCGGGGTTATACGGGGTACGAGCAGTACTTC.

This clone is a singleton in its sample. The chain has TRBV19 and TRBJ2-1, with TRBD1 matching 7 bases. This CDR3 has 15 amino acids. Per the germline V gene, CDR1 is LNHDA and CDR2 is SQIVND (reference sequence). The junction had 9 bases not matched to a gene; V was cut back by 7 bases and J by 3 bases. The CDR3 here is CASTPPGGDYNEQFF. The CDR3 nucleotides are TGTGCCAGTACCCCCCCAGGGGGAGACTACAATGAGCAGTTCTTC.

This sequence joins TRBV7-6 and TRBJ1-2; 8 nucleotides agree with TRBD1. Germline lookup yields CDR1 SGHVS and CDR2 FNYEAQ. The trim removed 3 bases at V and 4 bases at J, leaving 10 bases unmatched. The CDR3 covers 16 residues. The CDR3 bases are TGTGCCAGCAGCTTGGGCCCCGCAGGGGGCTCCTATGGCTACACCTTC. It specifies CASSLGPAGGSYGYTF.

The V gene is TRBV10-3, the J gene TRBJ1-5, with D tentatively TRBD1 (6 bases). Trimming stripped 0 bases from V and 7 bases from J, with 13 bases between. The CDR3 runs to 15 residues. Per the germline V gene, CDR1 is ENHRY and CDR2 is SYGVKD. DNA for the CDR3: TGTGCCATCAGTGAGTCGGCAGGGGATGGCCAGCCCCAGCATTTT. Its translation: CAISESAGDGQPQHF.

The gene calls are TRBV2 and TRBJ1-4; weak D call: TRBD1 (6 bases). The V gene's germline CDR1 is SNHLY and CDR2 FYNNEI. This CDR3 region has 16 residues. The germline V and J ends were trimmed by 1 base and 7 bases, with 16 bases remaining between them. CDR3 in amino acids: CASSEGGHGRAEKLFF. In DNA, the CDR3 is TGTGCCAGCAGTGAAGGGGGACATGGGCGGGCTGAAAAACTGTTTTTT.

This clone was picked up one time. The chain is built from TRBV5-1 and TRBJ2-2; D is undetermined. Trimming left V 7 bases short and J 4 bases short, with 8 bases between. Germline assignment: CDR1 SGHRS and CDR2 YFSETQ. The CDR3 contains 12 residues. In DNA, the CDR3 is TGCGCCAGCCTCGAGTTCACCGGGGAGCTGTTTTTT. This gives the protein CASLEFTGELFF.

This rearrangement joins TRBV6-4 to TRBJ2-1, with 10 bases identical to TRBD1. CDR1 and CDR2 (germline): MRHNA, SNTAGT. CDR3 length equals 15 residues. Unmatched junction bases numbered 6, after V lost 4 bases and J lost 6 bases. CDR3 in amino acids: CASSGGQGMFNEQFF. CDR3 nucleotides: TGTGCCAGCAGTGGGGGACAGGGGATGTTCAATGAGCAGTTCTTC.

This chain connects TRBV19 to TRBJ2-5; 8 nucleotides match TRBD2. Per germline, CDR1 LNHDA and CDR2 SQIVND (reference sequence). J was trimmed by 3 bases and V by 5 bases; bases with no gene match: 8. The CDR3 is 15 amino acids. The DNA of the CDR3 is TGTGCCAGTAGTCTCCGGGGTAGCGGGGAAGAGACCCAGTACTTC. Its protein is CASSLRGSGEETQYF.

The rearrangement links TRBV5-4 to TRBJ2-7; D might be TRBD1 or TRBD2, each matching 5 bases. With 4 bases removed from V and 6 bases from J, the gap between germline ends came to 17 bases. CDR1 and CDR2 (germline): SGHNT, YYREEE (reference sequence). This CDR3 contains 14 residues. This CDR3 is CASSLVGSGSEQYF. The CDR3 region has the DNA TGTGCCAGCAGCCTCGTAGGCTCAGGGAGCGAGCAGTACTTC.

The chain is built from TRBV12-5 and TRBJ2-1; 9 bases are a match to TRBD2. The ends lost 0 bases at V and 0 bases at J; junction bases unmatched: 18. The germline CDR1 and CDR2 sequences are LGHNT and FRNRAP. This CDR3 is built from 22 residues. This CDR3 reads CASGLVPSGSLAGTSSYNEQFF. The CDR3 nucleotides are TGTGCTAGTGGTTTGGTACCGAGTGGGAGTCTAGCGGGGACGAGCTCCTACAATGAGCAGTTCTTC.

The V gene is TRBV15, the J gene TRBJ1-1; a weak D match, TRBD1 (6 bases). This CDR3 has 15 residues. Trimming took 6 bases from V and 0 from J, leaving 14 bases between them. Germline V gives CDR1 LNHNV, CDR2 YYDKDF (reference sequence). The CDR3 reads CATRKTGIMNTEAFF. For the CDR3, the DNA is TGTGCCACCAGGAAAACAGGGATCATGAACACTGAAGCTTTCTTT.

This sequence joins TRBV6-1 and TRBJ2-7, with D uncertain. V was pared by 0 bases and J by 2 bases, with 5 bases between. The CDR3 is 13 residues long. CDR1 MNHNS and CDR2 SASEGT come from the germline V gene. The CDR3: CASSEAGPYEQYF. CDR3 sequence (DNA): TGTGCCAGCAGTGAAGCGGGCCCCTACGAGCAGTACTTC.

The chain carries TRBV10-2 and TRBJ1-2; the D gene is possibly TRBD1 (5 bases). This CDR3 comprises 16 residues. The ends were cut back, 0 bases at V and 0 bases at J, with 11 bases in the middle. Germline V CDR1 and CDR2: WSHSY, SAAADI. Written as DNA, the CDR3 is TGCGCCAGCAGTGAGTCCTTAACAGGAGCTAACTATGGCTACACCTTC. It is translated as CASSESLTGANYGYTF.

The rearrangement uses TRBV7-9 and TRBJ1-2, with no clear D. The germline CDR1 and CDR2 sequences are SEHNR and FQNEAQ (reference sequence). This CDR3 is 11 amino acids long. V was cut by 1 base and J by 6 bases, with 3 bases left in between. Here the CDR3 reads CASSLGHGYTF. The CDR3 coding sequence is TGTGCCAGCAGCTTAGGCCATGGCTACACCTTC.

V and J are TRBV3-1 (or the pseudogene TRBV3-2) and TRBJ2-2; 8 bases are a match to TRBD2. This CDR3 is built from 16 residues. The J segment lost 1 base and the V segment lost 4 bases, leaving 5 bases of the junction unmatched. Germline V gene data show CDR1 as LGHDT and CDR2 as YNNKEL (reference sequence). The DNA of the CDR3 is TGTGCCAGCAGCCCGGGAGGGGCCTTGAACACCGGGGAGCTGTTTTTT. Translation: CASSPGGALNTGELFF.

CDR3 coding DNA: TGCAGCGGACAGGGGAACACTGAAGCTTTCTTT. It specifies CSGQGNTEAFF. This chain connects TRBV29-1 to TRBJ1-1; 7 bases agree with TRBD1. The CDR3 covers 11 residues. J was trimmed by 1 base and V by 7 bases; bases with no gene match: 0. Germline V CDR1 and CDR2: SQVTM, ANQGSEA.

The chain has TRBV7-2 and TRBJ1-6; D gene uncertain. Germline assignment: CDR1 SGHTA and CDR2 FQGNSA. This CDR3 has 14 amino acids. The ends were cut back, 2 bases at V and 7 bases at J, with 9 bases in the middle. The CDR3 region has the DNA TGTGCCAGCAGCTTACTGGGGAACAATTCACCCCTCCACTTT. It specifies CASSLLGNNSPLHF.

The chain joins TRBV7-9 to TRBJ2-3; D ambiguous. This CDR3 spans 15 amino acids. Trimming removed 1 base at V and 0 bases at J, with 8 bases between. Looked up from germline, CDR1 is SEHNR and CDR2 is FQNEAQ (reference sequence). DNA for the CDR3: TGTGCCAGCAGCTTAGTCGTCTCCAGCACAGATACGCAGTATTTT. Amino acids: CASSLVVSSTDTQYF.

The genes are TRBV9 and TRBJ1-4; maybe TRBD1 (5 bases). V lost 2 bases, J lost 8 bases, and 16 bases lay in between. CDR1 is SGDLS and CDR2 is YYNGEE in the germline V gene. The CDR3 loop spans 15 amino acids. CDR3 DNA: TGTGCCAGCAGCGTCCTTGAGGGGTTAGGGGAAAAACTGTTTTTT. Its translation is CASSVLEGLGEKLFF. Combining the CDR3 with reference TRBV9 and TRBJ1-4 gives the whole variable domain DSGVTQTPKHLITATGQRVTLRCSPRSGDLSVYWYQQSLDQGLQFLIQYYNGEERAKGNILERFSAQQFPDLHSELNLSSLELGDSALYFCASSVLEGLGEKLFFGSGTQLSVL.

The V gene is TRBV6-4, the J gene TRBJ2-3, with 12 nucleotides matching TRBD2. After removal of 8 bases from V and 4 bases from J, the junction contained 10 bases not matched to a gene. Per the germline V gene, CDR1 is MRHNA and CDR2 is SNTAGT. The CDR3 spans 16 residues. The DNA of the CDR3 is TGTGCCAGCGCCCCACTAGCGGGGGGAGTGGCAGATACGCAGTATTTT. Its protein product is CASAPLAGGVADTQYF.

This CDR3 is CASSSTGGTEAFF. In DNA form, the CDR3 reads TGCGCCAGCAGCTCTACAGGGGGCACTGAAGCTTTCTTT. The J gene is TRBJ1-1, the V gene TRBV5-1, with 8 bases fitting TRBD1. Germline trimming cut 3 bases from V and 4 bases from J; bases unmatched to any gene: 2. The CDR3 covers 13 residues. Germline V CDR1 and CDR2: SGHRS, YFSETQ.

The CDR3, as DNA: TGTGCCAGCAGCAAAGATGCAGGGCAGGCTGGCGAGCAGTACTTC. Protein: CASSKDAGQAGEQYF. This chain joins TRBV5-5 and TRBJ2-7; possible D gene TRBD1, 5 bases. The CDR3 spans 15 residues. V was cut by 4 bases and J by 6 bases, with 20 bases left in between. Per germline, CDR1 SGHKS and CDR2 YYEKEE (reference sequence).

J is TRBJ1-6 and V is TRBV7-2; 9 bases are shared with TRBD1. The germline CDR1 and CDR2 sequences are SGHTA and FQGNSA. This CDR3 is 15 amino acids long. V dropped 4 bases and J dropped 8; count of bases not matched to a gene: 6. The CDR3 DNA reads as TGTGCCAGCAGCTCAGACAGGGGGTGGGATTCACCCCTCCACTTT. Translated, it gives CASSSDRGWDSPLHF.

The chain employs TRBV5-1 and TRBJ2-2; TRBD2 is a possible D gene (6 bases). Germline lookup yields CDR1 SGHRS and CDR2 YFSETQ. This CDR3 spans 15 amino acids. V dropped 4 bases and J dropped 2 bases, with 12 bases sitting between them. The DNA of the CDR3 is TGCGCCAGCAGCCCCCTCGGGGGTAACACCGGGGAGCTGTTTTTT. Amino acids: CASSPLGGNTGELFF.

The V gene is TRBV29-1, the J gene TRBJ1-1; 7 bases align to TRBD1. This CDR3 is built from 10 residues. The trim removed 7 bases at V and 8 bases at J, leaving 4 bases unmatched. CDR1 and CDR2 from the germline V gene are SQVTM and ANQGSEA. As DNA, the CDR3 is TGCAGCGGAGGGGGCAGCGAAGCTTTCTTT. Residues: CSGGGSEAFF.

Only a few counts were recorded for this clone. The chain uses TRBV3-1 (or the pseudogene TRBV3-2) and TRBJ1-2; maybe TRBD1 (5 bases). Germline CDR1 is LGHDT and CDR2 is YNNKEL (reference sequence). V was pared by 4 bases and J by 2 bases, with 14 bases between. The length of the CDR3 is 15 residues. The CDR3 coding sequence is TGTGCCAGCAGCCGGCAGGGATTATCGAACTATGGCTACACCTTC. Its protein product is CASSRQGLSNYGYTF.

A single count supports this clone. The chain has TRBV19 and TRBJ2-1; 11 positions match TRBD2. From germline, CDR1 is LNHDA and CDR2 SQIVND (reference sequence). This CDR3 has 17 amino acids. J was trimmed by 4 bases and V by 1 base; bases with no gene match: 6. The CDR3 reads CASSIGAVAGGYNEQFF. For the CDR3, the DNA is TGTGCCAGTAGTATAGGCGCGGTAGCGGGGGGGTACAATGAGCAGTTCTTC.

The CDR3 protein is CASRYRYSNQPQHF. Here the CDR3 DNA reads TGTGCCAGCAGGTACAGATATAGCAATCAGCCCCAGCATTTT. This rearrangement joins TRBV28 to TRBJ1-5; D call uncertain. Trimming removed 6 bases from V and 0 bases from J, with 9 bases in between. Germline V gene lookup returns CDR1 MDHEN and CDR2 SYDVKM. This CDR3 is 14 amino acids long.

The J gene is TRBJ2-5, the V gene TRBV7-7, with TRBD2 matching 11 bases. The J segment lost 2 bases and the V segment lost 2 bases, leaving 10 bases of the junction unmatched. This CDR3 comprises 18 residues. Germline CDR1 is SSHAT and CDR2 is FNYEAQ (reference sequence). DNA of the CDR3: TGTGCCAGCAGCTTAAACCTAGCGGGGGGCCACGGTCAAGAGACCCAGTACTTC. Its protein product is CASSLNLAGGHGQETQYF.